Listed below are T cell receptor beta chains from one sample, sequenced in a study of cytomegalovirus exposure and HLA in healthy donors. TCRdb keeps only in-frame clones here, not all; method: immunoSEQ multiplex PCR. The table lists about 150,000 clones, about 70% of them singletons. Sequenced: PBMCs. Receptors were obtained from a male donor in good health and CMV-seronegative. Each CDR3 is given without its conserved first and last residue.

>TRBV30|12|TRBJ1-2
AWSYPPGVWGYT
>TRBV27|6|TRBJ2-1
ASIMQF
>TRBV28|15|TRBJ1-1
ASSYSIRDRVNTEAF
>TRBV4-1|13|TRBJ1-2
ASSQEDRGYYGYT
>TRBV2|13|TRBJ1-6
ASSEDRRVRSPLH
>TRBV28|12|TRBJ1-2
ASLTWDREGGYT
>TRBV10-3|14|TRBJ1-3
AIKGAGGTFGNTIY
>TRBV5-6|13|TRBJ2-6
ASLQGGDGANVLT
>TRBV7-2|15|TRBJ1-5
ASSPTPGQASNQPQH
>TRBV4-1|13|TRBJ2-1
ASSPDSRGYNEQF
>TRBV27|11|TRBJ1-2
ASSLTGNYGYT
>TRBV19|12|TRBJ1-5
ASSWEGINQPQH
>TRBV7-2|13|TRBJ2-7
ASSFLPGESYEQY
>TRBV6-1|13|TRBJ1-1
ASNYQGRGNTEAF
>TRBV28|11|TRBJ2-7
ASLDSLSYEQY
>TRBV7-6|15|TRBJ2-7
ASSPIIRTRRPYEQY
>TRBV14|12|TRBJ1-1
ASSPGFMNTEAF
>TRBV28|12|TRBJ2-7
ASSFPGRFYEQY
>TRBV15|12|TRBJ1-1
ATSTRQRRTEAF
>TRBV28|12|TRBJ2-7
ASSQQGSSYEQY
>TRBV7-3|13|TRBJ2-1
ASSVGLAPNNEQF
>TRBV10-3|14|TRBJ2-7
AISLAGGGFSYEQY
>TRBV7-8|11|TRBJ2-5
ASSLGQTGTQY
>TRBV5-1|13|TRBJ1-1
ASSYGDSKNTEAF
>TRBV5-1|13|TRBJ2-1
ASSLVGQGFNEQF
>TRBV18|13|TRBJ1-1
ASSPTDSLNTEAF
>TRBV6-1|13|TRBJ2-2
ASSDNRGFTGELF
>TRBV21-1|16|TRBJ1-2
ASSSSGTGEPTNYGYT
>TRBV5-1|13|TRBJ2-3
ASTPDGGGTDTQY
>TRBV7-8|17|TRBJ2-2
ASSLRGLAGVANTGELF
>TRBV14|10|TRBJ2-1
ASSPFSDEQF
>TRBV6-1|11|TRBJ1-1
ASSSQGYTEAF
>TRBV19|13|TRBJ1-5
ASSTIGQGDQPQH
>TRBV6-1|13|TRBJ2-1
ASSEATGGSNEQF
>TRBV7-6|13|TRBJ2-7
ASSIIAGNTYEQY
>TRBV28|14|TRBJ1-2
ASSPWRGSGNYGYT
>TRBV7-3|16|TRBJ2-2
ASSFAHPGQGSTGELF
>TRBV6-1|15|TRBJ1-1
ASSDRTGGPFGTEAF
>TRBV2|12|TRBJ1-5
ASSVTGLTQPQH
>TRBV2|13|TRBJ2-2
ASSEIAGGPGELF
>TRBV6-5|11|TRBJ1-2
ASSRHRVNGYT
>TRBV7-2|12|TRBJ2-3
ASSPRLAADTQY
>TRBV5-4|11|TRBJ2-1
ASSPGSYNEQF
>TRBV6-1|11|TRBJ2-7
ASRAPQVYEQY
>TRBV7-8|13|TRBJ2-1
ASSLGLAGYNEQF
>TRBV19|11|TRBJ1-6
ASSMNLGLTLH
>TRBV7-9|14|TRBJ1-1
ASSNHLDRVDTEAF
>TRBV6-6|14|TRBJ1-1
ASSYWDRGSNTEAF
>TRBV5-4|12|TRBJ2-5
ASSQTSGEETQY
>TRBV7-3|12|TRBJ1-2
ASSLETGDYGYT
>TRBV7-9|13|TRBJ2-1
ASSSGTGDYNEQF
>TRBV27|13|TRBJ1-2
ASKRLPREDHGYT
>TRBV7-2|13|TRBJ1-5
ASSLTGIRNQPQH
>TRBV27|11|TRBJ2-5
ASSSRRGETQY
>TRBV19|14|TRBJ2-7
ASSGGLGQGGYEQY
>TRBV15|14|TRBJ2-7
ATSRVRGQGKGEQY
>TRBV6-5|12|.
ASSLGQASYEQY
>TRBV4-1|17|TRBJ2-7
ASSQQRLAGISFSYEQY
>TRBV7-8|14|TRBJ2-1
ASSQGVWSSYNEQF
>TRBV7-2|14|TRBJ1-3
ASSRDRDFAGNTIY